Below, 25 T cell receptor beta chains from the same sample are listed, as sequenced in a study of blood T cell repertoires in COVID-19. Data came from immunoSEQ multiplex PCR; TCRdb stores just in-frame clones and leaves some out. The sample carries over 85,000 clones, about four fifths recorded once. Input material: peripheral blood. The receptors stem from an older man with acute or convalescent COVID-19.

This chain uses TRBV13 with TRBJ2-5; 8 bases map to TRBD1. J gave up 4 bases and V 8 bases, and 9 bases lay outside the gene matches. CDR3 size: 14 residues. Germline V gene data show CDR1 as PRHDT and CDR2 as FYEKMQ (reference sequence). Here the CDR3 DNA reads TGTGCCAGCCGGTATCATACAGGGGGAGAGACCCAGTACTTC. The encoded protein is CASRYHTGGETQYF.

The rearrangement joins TRBV27 to TRBJ2-5; 7 bases map to TRBD1. The V gene's germline CDR1 is MNHEY and CDR2 SMNVEV (reference sequence). The CDR3 is made up of 14 amino acids. The V and J ends lost 5 bases and 0 bases, in that order; junction bases with no gene match: 3. CDR3 in DNA: TGTGCCAGCAGTCCACAGGGGTACCAAGAGACCCAGTACTTC. It encodes CASSPQGYQETQYF.

This clone was counted between two and nine times. This chain joins TRBV4-3 and TRBJ1-4; D unresolved. CDR3 length: 15 residues. Deletions cut 1 base from V and 0 bases from J, with 6 bases between. CDR1 and CDR2 from the germline V gene are LGHNA and YSLEER. In nucleotides, the CDR3 is TGCGCCAGCAGCCAAGTAATTGCAACTAATGAAAAACTGTTTTTT. This translates into CASSQVIATNEKLFF.

The table lists this clone with a count of one. This sequence joins TRBV7-2 and TRBJ2-6; 8 nucleotides line up with TRBD1. The CDR3 is 15 residues long. V was clipped by 5 bases and J by 4 bases; unmatched bases: 4. In germline, CDR1 is SGHTA, CDR2 FQGNSA. The CDR3 sequence: CASSRTGTGANVLTF. The CDR3 DNA sequence: TGTGCCAGCAGCCGGACAGGGACCGGGGCCAACGTCCTGACTTTC.

The chain combines TRBV28 with TRBJ2-5; the match to TRBD1 covers 9 bases. The CDR3 contains 16 residues. V dropped 1 base and J dropped 2; count of bases not matched to a gene: 5. The V gene's germline CDR1 is MDHEN and CDR2 SYDVKM. CDR3: CASSLFGTGRQETQYF. CDR3 DNA: TGTGCCAGCAGTTTATTCGGGACAGGGAGGCAAGAGACCCAGTACTTC.

The rearrangement uses TRBV28 and TRBJ1-5, with D possibly TRBD1 on 6 matching bases. V shed 5 bases and J shed 0 bases, with 11 bases lying between them. Germline V gives CDR1 MDHEN, CDR2 SYDVKM. This CDR3 is built from 15 residues. The CDR3 sequence is CASSHGQYSNQPQHF. Here the CDR3 DNA reads TGTGCCAGCAGTCACGGACAGTATAGCAATCAGCCCCAGCATTTT. The full variable domain, rest sourced from reference TRBV28 and TRBJ1-5, is DVKVTQSSRYLVKRTGEKVFLECVQDMDHENMFWYRQDPGLGLRLIYFSYDVKMKEKGDIPEGYSVSREKKERFSLILESASTNQTSMYLCASSHGQYSNQPQHFGDGTRLSIL.

The chain links TRBV6-2 or TRBV6-3 to TRBJ2-7, with a tentative D call TRBD2 (6 bases). Germline CDR1 reads MNHEY; CDR2 reads SVGEGT. V was trimmed by 6 bases and J by 2 bases, leaving 17 bases between them. The CDR3 sequence is 15 residues long. Here the CDR3 reads CASSPLGLGTYEQYF. The CDR3 DNA reads TGTGCCAGCAGCCCGCTGGGACTGGGTACCTACGAGCAGTACTTC.

The chain couples TRBV24-1 to TRBJ2-2; D perhaps matches TRBD1 (6 bases). Trimming cost V 9 bases and J 6 bases, with 13 bases left between them. Germline V CDR1 and CDR2: KGHDR, SFDVKD. The CDR3 has 13 residues. The CDR3 region has the DNA TGTGCCACCGGCCAGGGGAGTGCCGGGGAGCTGTTTTTT. Translating gives CATGQGSAGELFF.

CDR3 DNA sequence: TGTGCCAGCAGTCATTCCGGGACAGGGGGCGGCGAGCAGTACTTC. Protein sequence: CASSHSGTGGGEQYF. The chain combines TRBV7-9 with TRBJ2-7; 12 bases fit TRBD1. This CDR3 comprises 15 residues. CDR1 SEHNR and CDR2 FQNEAQ come from the germline V gene (reference sequence). The junction had 9 bases not matched to a gene; V was cut back by 6 bases and J by 6 bases. The variable domain in full, completed from reference TRBV7-9 and TRBJ2-7, reads DTGVSQNPRHKITKRGQNVTFRCDPISEHNRLYWYRQTLGQGPEFLTYFQNEAQLEKSRLLSDRFSAERPKGSFSTLEIQRTEQGDSAMYLCASSHSGTGGGEQYFGPGTRLTVT.

This chain connects TRBV3-1 (or the pseudogene TRBV3-2) to TRBJ1-2; TRBD1 aligns across 7 bases. V trimming: 1 base; J trimming: 5 bases; junction bases outside the gene matches: 7. Germline lookup yields CDR1 LGHDT and CDR2 YNNKEL (reference sequence). The CDR3 length is 15 residues. The CDR3 region is CASSQGKGARYGYTF. CDR3 in DNA: TGTGCCAGCAGCCAAGGGAAGGGGGCCAGGTATGGCTACACCTTC.

The J gene is TRBJ2-5, the V gene TRBV5-6; TRBD2 aligns across 11 bases. V was pared by 0 bases and J by 5 bases, with 3 bases of the junction left unmatched. CDR3 length equals 15 residues. Per germline, CDR1 SGHDT and CDR2 YYEEEE. CDR3 loop: CASSLVASGRETQYF. CDR3 DNA: TGTGCCAGCAGCTTGGTGGCTAGCGGGAGGGAGACCCAGTACTTC. Filled out from reference TRBV5-6 and TRBJ2-5, the complete variable domain reads DAGVTQSPTHLIKTRGQQVTLRCSPKSGHDTVSWYQQALGQGPQFIFQYYEEEERQRGNFPDRFSGHQFPNYSSELNVNALLLGDSALYLCASSLVASGRETQYFGPGTRLLVL.

This chain connects TRBV7-2 to TRBJ1-5; TRBD1 matches at 8 bases. This CDR3 spans 15 amino acids. The germline V gene encodes CDR1 SGHTA and CDR2 FQGNSA. Trimming took 5 bases from V and 6 from J; bases not matched to a gene: 9. CDR3 in amino acids: CASSLRGQGSQPQHF. The DNA for the CDR3 is TGTGCCAGCAGCCTCCGCGGACAGGGAAGTCAGCCCCAGCATTTT.

The gene calls are TRBV6-4 and TRBJ2-1; 9 bases fit TRBD2. Germline V CDR1 and CDR2: MRHNA, SNTAGT. V dropped 0 bases and J dropped 3; count of bases not matched to a gene: 0. This CDR3 region has 15 residues. CDR3 region: CASSDSSGSYNEQFF. DNA of the CDR3: TGTGCCAGCAGTGACTCTAGCGGGAGCTACAATGAGCAGTTCTTC.

This clone was detected a few times. The chain recombines TRBV7-2 with TRBJ2-7; TRBD2 agrees at 8 bases. Unmatched junction bases numbered 4, after V lost 5 bases and J lost 4 bases. Looked up from germline, CDR1 is SGHTA and CDR2 is FQGNSA. CDR3 length: 13 amino acids. CDR3 DNA: TGTGCCAGCAGCACTAGCGGACCATACGAGCAGTACTTC. This encodes CASSTSGPYEQYF.

The CDR3, as DNA: TGTGCCAGCAGTTTCCGCACAGGGTCTGAAGCTTTCTTT. Translating gives CASSFRTGSEAFF. This chain joins TRBV28 and TRBJ1-1, with D possibly being TRBD1 (6 bases). The germline CDR1 and CDR2 sequences are MDHEN and SYDVKM. The CDR3 spans 13 residues. Trimming shortened V by 3 bases and J by 6 bases, and 11 bases separated the two germline ends.

V gene TRBV14 combines with J gene TRBJ1-3; D is uncertain. V dropped 1 base and J dropped 0 bases, with 16 bases sitting between them. Germline CDR1 SGHDN, CDR2 FVKESK. The CDR3 has 18 amino acids. CDR3 sequence reads: CASSQGRVTLISGNTIYF. In nucleotides, the CDR3 is TGTGCCAGCAGCCAAGGTCGGGTAACCTTGATCTCTGGAAACACCATATATTTT.

The rearrangement uses TRBV4-2 and TRBJ2-7, with 7 bases identical to TRBD2. The CDR3 runs to 14 residues. CDR1 is LGHNA and CDR2 is YNFKEQ in the germline V gene. Trimming took 0 bases from V and 3 from J; bases not matched to a gene: 2. This CDR3 reads CASSQDRTSYEQYF. The CDR3, as DNA: TGTGCCAGCAGCCAAGATCGGACTAGCTACGAGCAGTACTTC.

The rearrangement uses TRBV5-1 and TRBJ1-2, with 9 bases matching TRBD1. The CDR3 extends over 14 amino acids. The junction had 5 bases not matched to a gene; V was cut back by 0 bases and J by 8 bases. Germline CDR1 reads SGHRS; CDR2 reads YFSETQ. The CDR3 reads CASSLGDREGGYTF. The CDR3 DNA reads as TGCGCCAGCAGCTTGGGGGACAGGGAGGGAGGCTACACCTTC.

This clone has at least ten counts. The genes are TRBV3-1 (or the pseudogene TRBV3-2) and TRBJ2-3; 13 bases map to TRBD2. Germline loops: CDR1 LGHDT, CDR2 YNNKEL (reference sequence). Unmatched junction bases numbered 9, after V lost 5 bases and J lost 4 bases. The CDR3 is 17 residues long. In DNA, the CDR3 is TGTGCCAGCAGCTACTGGACTAGCGGGAGAGGGGCAGATACGCAGTATTTT. It codes for CASSYWTSGRGADTQYF.

CDR3 DNA: TGTGCCAGCAGCATGCAGCGGGGCACAGATACGCAGTATTTT. Residues: CASSMQRGTDTQYF. The chain uses TRBV6-5 and TRBJ2-3; tentative D call: TRBD2 (6 bases). Per the germline V gene, CDR1 is MNHEY and CDR2 is SVGAGI. This CDR3 comprises 14 residues. The V and J ends lost 6 bases and 1 base respectively, with 11 bases between them.

The genes are TRBV24-1 and TRBJ1-5; the D gene is possibly TRBD1 (5 bases). Per the germline V gene, CDR1 is KGHDR and CDR2 is SFDVKD. The CDR3 consists of 14 residues. Trimming stripped 0 bases from V and 6 bases from J, with 8 bases between. CDR3 coding DNA: TGTGCCACCAGTGATTTGAGGGACTCTCAGCCCCAGCATTTT. Its translation: CATSDLRDSQPQHF.

The chain is built from TRBV6-1 and TRBJ1-5; D not resolved. The CDR3 runs 17 residues. Germline CDR1 reads MNHNS; CDR2 reads SASEGT. V was trimmed by 1 base and J by 3 bases, leaving 16 bases between them. The CDR3: CASSEVGGRGSNQPQHF. The DNA of the CDR3 is TGTGCCAGCAGTGAAGTGGGCGGGAGAGGGTCCAATCAGCCCCAGCATTTT.

There are many counts of this clone. The CDR3 loop reads CASSQNLQGDEQFF. The CDR3 bases are TGTGCCAGCAGCCAGAATCTACAGGGAGACGAGCAGTTCTTC. This sequence joins TRBV7-3 and TRBJ2-1, with TRBD1 as a possible D gene (6 bases). Germline V gene data show CDR1 as SGHTA and CDR2 as FQGTGA. This CDR3 spans 14 amino acids. V dropped 5 bases and J dropped 10 bases, with 18 bases sitting between them. Based on the CDR3 plus reference TRBV7-3 and TRBJ2-1, the full variable domain is GAGVSQTPSNKVTEKGKYVELRCDPISGHTALYWYRQSLGQGPEFLIYFQGTGAADDSGLPNDRFFAVRPEGSVSTLKIQRTERGDSAVYLCASSQNLQGDEQFFGPGTRLTVL.

This chain uses TRBV18 with TRBJ2-1; tentatively, D is TRBD2 (6 bases). With 3 bases removed from V and 8 bases from J, the gap between germline ends came to 17 bases. This CDR3 region has 15 residues. Per germline, CDR1 KGHSH and CDR2 LQKENI. The DNA of the CDR3 is TGTGCCAGCTCACCTTTCGCGGGAAGATTGGATGAGCAGTTCTTC. Its translation: CASSPFAGRLDEQFF.

The V call is TRBV6-2 or TRBV6-3, the J call TRBJ1-2; 9 bases are a match to TRBD1. There are 14 residues in the CDR3. J lost 8 bases, V lost 2 bases, and 6 bases had no gene match. Germline V gene sequence: CDR1 MNHEY, CDR2 SVGEGT. The CDR3 DNA is TGTGCCAGCAGTTACCACGGGACAGGGCGCGGCTACACCTTC. Translation gives CASSYHGTGRGYTF.